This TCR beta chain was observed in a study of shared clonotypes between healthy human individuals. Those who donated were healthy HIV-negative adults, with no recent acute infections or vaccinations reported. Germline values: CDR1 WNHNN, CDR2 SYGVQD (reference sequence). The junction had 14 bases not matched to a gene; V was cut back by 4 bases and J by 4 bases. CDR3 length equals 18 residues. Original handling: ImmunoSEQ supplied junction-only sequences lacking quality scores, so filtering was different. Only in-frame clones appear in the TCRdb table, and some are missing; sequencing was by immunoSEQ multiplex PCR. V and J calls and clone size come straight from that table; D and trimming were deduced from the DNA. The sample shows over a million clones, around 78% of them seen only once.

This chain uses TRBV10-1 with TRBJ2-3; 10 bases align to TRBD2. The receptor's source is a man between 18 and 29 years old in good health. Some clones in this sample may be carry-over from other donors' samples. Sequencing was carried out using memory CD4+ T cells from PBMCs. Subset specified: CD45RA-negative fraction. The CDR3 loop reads CASSATSGLAQRADTQYF. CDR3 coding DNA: TGCGCCAGCAGTGCGACTTCGGGACTAGCGCAAAGGGCAGATACGCAGTATTTT.